This TCR beta chain was profiled in a study of blood T cell repertoires in COVID-19. Background on the study: Spain, Italy and the United States supplied samples that represented acute and convalescent COVID-19. Sample material is recorded as cDNA or gDNA derived from T cells, B-cell-depleted T cells, or PBMCs.

This CDR3 is built from 11 residues. Germline CDR1 and CDR2: DFQATT and SNEGSKA (reference sequence). Trimming cost V 3 bases and J 7 bases, with 7 bases left between them. In the authors' workflow: Quantification of nucleated cells was approximated via reference gene primer amplification. Sequencing used immunoSEQ multiplex PCR; TCRdb keeps in-frame clones, though not all of them. The V and J calls and clone size are taken from that table; D and trimming were inferred from the DNA. The sample gives 200,000 to 250,000 clones, about nine tenths of which show up once; roughly 2.3% is in the top ten. This sequence originates from a man under 40 who had recovered from COVID-19. The source material was peripheral blood. The chain joins TRBV20-1 to TRBJ2-1, with D possibly being TRBD1 (6 bases). DNA of the CDR3: TGCAGTGCTAGCCAGGGGAATGAGCAGTTCTTC. Residues: CSASQGNEQFF.